Listed below are T cell receptor beta chains from one sample, sequenced in a study of beta chain features in type 1 diabetes. The assay was immunoSEQ multiplex PCR, and TCRdb's table has in-frame clones only and misses some. Of under 350,000 clones listed, about 23% are singletons. Sample: naive CD4+ T cells from blood. These receptors originate from a woman aged 30 to 39 with type 1 diabetes. Each CDR3 is given with its conserved first and last residue. Each record gives: clone size, J gene, V gene, D gene, CDR3 protein, CDR3 DNA. The D gene is left open where the match is weak. The size of a clone is reported for some rows only, either as once, few or many, or as a class for expanded clones.

abundance: few; j_gene: TRBJ2-7; v_gene: TRBV10-3; d_gene: TRBD1; CDR3aa: CAIREDRGLSYEQYF; CDR3nt: TGTGCCATCAGGGAGGACAGGGGGCTTTCCTACGAGCAGTACTTC
abundance: few; j_gene: TRBJ2-1; v_gene: TRBV9; d_gene: .; CDR3aa: CASSVGLVYNEQFF; CDR3nt: TGTGCCAGCAGCGTAGGTCTAGTCTACAATGAGCAGTTCTTC
abundance: .; j_gene: TRBJ2-1; v_gene: TRBV29-1; d_gene: TRBD2; CDR3aa: CSVEGSGRTYNEQFF; CDR3nt: TGCAGCGTTGAAGGTAGCGGGAGAACTTACAATGAGCAGTTCTTC
abundance: .; j_gene: TRBJ1-5; v_gene: TRBV7-3; d_gene: .; CDR3aa: CASSRDSNQPQHF; CDR3nt: TGTGCCAGCAGCCGGGATAGCAATCAGCCCCAGCATTTT
abundance: few; j_gene: TRBJ2-1; v_gene: TRBV19; d_gene: .; CDR3aa: CASRGGAEVEQFF; CDR3nt: TGTGCCAGTAGAGGGGGGGCGGAAGTCGAGCAGTTCTTC
abundance: .; j_gene: TRBJ1-5; v_gene: TRBV5-1; d_gene: TRBD1; CDR3aa: CASSSGQGNQPQHF; CDR3nt: TGCGCCAGCAGCTCGGGACAGGGGAATCAGCCCCAGCATTTT
abundance: .; j_gene: TRBJ2-1; v_gene: TRBV12-5; d_gene: .; CDR3aa: CASGLGTTANNEQFF; CDR3nt: TGTGCTAGTGGTTTGGGGACTACCGCGAACAATGAGCAGTTCTTC
abundance: .; j_gene: TRBJ1-2; v_gene: TRBV19; d_gene: .; CDR3aa: CASTRDILYGYTF; CDR3nt: TGTGCCAGTACCAGGGACATCCTCTATGGCTACACCTTC
abundance: few; j_gene: TRBJ1-1; v_gene: TRBV30; d_gene: .; CDR3aa: CAWSVGEETEAFF; CDR3nt: TGTGCCTGGAGTGTGGGAGAGGAGACTGAAGCTTTCTTT
abundance: .; j_gene: TRBJ1-1; v_gene: TRBV27; d_gene: TRBD1; CDR3aa: CASSLLQGAPREAFF; CDR3nt: TGTGCCAGCAGTTTATTGCAGGGGGCTCCTCGGGAAGCTTTCTTT
abundance: few; j_gene: TRBJ2-3; v_gene: TRBV7-9; d_gene: TRBD1; CDR3aa: CASSPGQGDTDTQYF; CDR3nt: TGTGCCAGCAGCCCAGGACAGGGGGACACAGATACGCAGTATTTT
abundance: .; j_gene: TRBJ2-3; v_gene: TRBV30; d_gene: TRBD1; CDR3aa: CAWSVQGAILGDTQYF; CDR3nt: TGTGCCTGGAGTGTACAGGGGGCAATTTTGGGAGATACGCAGTATTTT
abundance: .; j_gene: TRBJ1-2; v_gene: TRBV14; d_gene: .; CDR3aa: CASSQLYVGRRRNGYTF; CDR3nt: TGTGCCAGCAGCCAACTTTATGTGGGCAGGAGGCGGAATGGCTACACCTTC
abundance: .; j_gene: TRBJ2-3; v_gene: TRBV18; d_gene: .; CDR3aa: CASSPTGSTDTQYF; CDR3nt: TGTGCCAGCTCACCGACAGGAAGCACAGATACGCAGTATTTT
abundance: few; j_gene: TRBJ1-3; v_gene: TRBV29-1; d_gene: .; CDR3aa: CSVESPFSGNTIYF; CDR3nt: TGCAGCGTTGAGAGCCCATTCTCTGGAAACACCATATATTTT
abundance: few; j_gene: TRBJ1-2; v_gene: TRBV5-1; d_gene: .; CDR3aa: CASSPQFEGLYGYTF; CDR3nt: TGCGCCAGCAGCCCCCAATTTGAGGGACTCTATGGCTACACCTTC
abundance: .; j_gene: TRBJ1-1; v_gene: TRBV7-9; d_gene: .; CDR3aa: CASSLLLRDTENTEAFF; CDR3nt: TGTGCCAGCAGCTTATTACTCCGGGACACCGAGAACACTGAAGCTTTCTTT
abundance: few; j_gene: TRBJ2-7; v_gene: TRBV7-2; d_gene: .; CDR3aa: CASSRPGLATHEQYF; CDR3nt: TGTGCCAGCAGCCGCCCGGGCCTAGCGACCCACGAGCAGTACTTC
abundance: few; j_gene: TRBJ2-3; v_gene: TRBV11-2; d_gene: .; CDR3aa: CASSSTDTQYF; CDR3nt: TGTGCCAGCAGCTCTACAGATACGCAGTATTTT
abundance: .; j_gene: TRBJ2-5; v_gene: TRBV29-1; d_gene: .; CDR3aa: CSGNTGVLETQYF; CDR3nt: TGCAGCGGCAATACGGGAGTTTTAGAGACCCAGTACTTC
abundance: few; j_gene: TRBJ2-5; v_gene: TRBV2; d_gene: TRBD2; CDR3aa: CASRRLAGKETQYF; CDR3nt: TGTGCCAGCAGACGACTAGCGGGGAAAGAGACCCAGTACTTC
abundance: .; j_gene: TRBJ1-5; v_gene: TRBV15; d_gene: .; CDR3aa: CATSSGGQPQHF; CDR3nt: TGTGCCACCAGCAGCGGGGGACAGCCCCAGCATTTT
abundance: few; j_gene: TRBJ2-3; v_gene: TRBV30; d_gene: TRBD1; CDR3aa: CAWSVGTGRDTQYF; CDR3nt: TGTGCCTGGAGTGTCGGGACAGGACGGGATACGCAGTATTTT
abundance: few; j_gene: TRBJ1-5; v_gene: TRBV10-3; d_gene: .; CDR3aa: CAISQGLPNQPQHF; CDR3nt: TGTGCCATCAGTCAGGGACTGCCGAACCAGCCCCAGCATTTT
abundance: .; j_gene: TRBJ2-7; v_gene: TRBV6-6; d_gene: .; CDR3aa: CASRTVQEQYF; CDR3nt: TGTGCCAGCCGGACTGTTCAGGAGCAGTACTTC
abundance: few; j_gene: TRBJ1-2; v_gene: TRBV9; d_gene: .; CDR3aa: CASSVVTGYGYTF; CDR3nt: TGTGCCAGCAGCGTAGTCACAGGCTATGGCTACACCTTC
abundance: .; j_gene: TRBJ2-7; v_gene: TRBV18; d_gene: TRBD2; CDR3aa: CASSPLPTGGPSSDEQYF; CDR3nt: TGTGCCAGCTCACCCCTCCCCACGGGAGGGCCAAGTTCGGACGAGCAGTACTTC
abundance: few; j_gene: TRBJ1-5; v_gene: TRBV11-2; d_gene: .; CDR3aa: CASSTLNQPQHF; CDR3nt: TGTGCCAGCAGCACACTAAATCAGCCCCAGCATTTT
abundance: few; j_gene: TRBJ1-1; v_gene: TRBV7-9; d_gene: .; CDR3aa: CASTRQKNTEAFF; CDR3nt: TGTGCCAGCACGAGGCAGAAGAACACTGAAGCTTTCTTT
abundance: few; j_gene: TRBJ1-2; v_gene: TRBV27; d_gene: .; CDR3aa: CASSPSDWSYGYTF; CDR3nt: TGTGCCAGCAGTCCTTCCGACTGGAGCTATGGCTACACCTTC
abundance: .; j_gene: TRBJ2-7; v_gene: TRBV5-6; d_gene: TRBD2; CDR3aa: CASSLDPSGRYEQYF; CDR3nt: TGTGCCAGCAGCTTGGATCCTAGCGGGAGATACGAGCAGTACTTC
abundance: .; j_gene: TRBJ2-7; v_gene: TRBV10-3; d_gene: .; CDR3aa: CAISGQGYEQYF; CDR3nt: TGTGCCATCAGTGGGCAGGGTTACGAGCAGTACTTC
abundance: .; j_gene: TRBJ1-1; v_gene: TRBV15; d_gene: .; CDR3aa: CATSRASGHYTEAFF; CDR3nt: TGTGCCACCAGCAGAGCCTCGGGACACTACACTGAAGCTTTCTTT
abundance: .; j_gene: TRBJ2-1; v_gene: TRBV7-3; d_gene: TRBD2; CDR3aa: CASSFGTSGSEQFF; CDR3nt: TGTGCCAGCAGCTTCGGGACTAGCGGGAGTGAGCAGTTCTTC
abundance: .; j_gene: TRBJ2-7; v_gene: TRBV4-2; d_gene: .; CDR3aa: CASSQPGTRGYEQYF; CDR3nt: TGTGCCAGCAGCCAACCCGGGACAAGAGGCTACGAGCAGTACTTC
abundance: few; j_gene: TRBJ2-2; v_gene: TRBV29-1; d_gene: .; CDR3aa: CSVNLNTGELFF; CDR3nt: TGCAGCGTGAACCTAAACACCGGGGAGCTGTTTTTT
abundance: few; j_gene: TRBJ2-7; v_gene: TRBV7-2; d_gene: TRBD2; CDR3aa: CASSKTSGMVYEQYF; CDR3nt: TGTGCCAGCAGCAAGACTAGCGGAATGGTCTACGAGCAGTACTTC
abundance: .; j_gene: TRBJ1-2; v_gene: TRBV28; d_gene: .; CDR3aa: CASSFGSRLNYGYTF; CDR3nt: TGTGCCAGCAGTTTCGGGTCTCGCCTTAACTATGGCTACACCTTC
abundance: .; j_gene: TRBJ2-1; v_gene: TRBV29-1; d_gene: TRBD1; CDR3aa: CSVGLYTTGNNEQFF; CDR3nt: TGCAGCGTCGGGCTTTACACGACAGGGAACAATGAGCAGTTCTTC
abundance: few; j_gene: TRBJ2-6; v_gene: TRBV9; d_gene: TRBD2; CDR3aa: CASNPGGGRAGANVLTF; CDR3nt: TGTGCCAGCAACCCCGGGGGGGGGCGCGCTGGGGCCAACGTCCTGACTTTC
abundance: few; j_gene: TRBJ2-7; v_gene: TRBV28; d_gene: TRBD1; CDR3aa: CASITDRGLPYEQYF; CDR3nt: TGTGCCAGCATTACGGACAGGGGACTACCCTACGAGCAGTACTTC
abundance: few; j_gene: TRBJ1-5; v_gene: TRBV6-5; d_gene: .; CDR3aa: CASSDFGGNQPQHF; CDR3nt: TGTGCCAGCAGTGATTTCGGGGGCAATCAGCCCCAGCATTTT
abundance: few; j_gene: TRBJ2-1; v_gene: TRBV12-5; d_gene: .; CDR3aa: CASGFRSNEQFF; CDR3nt: TGTGCTAGTGGTTTTCGGTCGAATGAGCAGTTCTTC
abundance: few; j_gene: TRBJ2-7; v_gene: TRBV6-5; d_gene: TRBD1; CDR3aa: CASKGQRYEQYF; CDR3nt: TGTGCCAGCAAGGGACAGAGATACGAGCAGTACTTC
abundance: .; j_gene: TRBJ2-2; v_gene: TRBV5-1; d_gene: TRBD2; CDR3aa: CASSLDPGLAVTGELFF; CDR3nt: TGCGCCAGCAGCTTGGATCCGGGACTAGCGGTCACCGGGGAGCTGTTTTTT
abundance: few; j_gene: TRBJ2-7; v_gene: TRBV28; d_gene: TRBD2; CDR3aa: CASTKGLAEYEQYF; CDR3nt: TGTGCCAGCACCAAGGGACTAGCGGAATACGAGCAGTACTTC
abundance: few; j_gene: TRBJ1-1; v_gene: TRBV7-9; d_gene: .; CDR3aa: CASSTRAGNTEAFF; CDR3nt: TGTGCCAGCAGCACGAGGGCGGGGAACACTGAAGCTTTCTTT
abundance: .; j_gene: TRBJ2-1; v_gene: TRBV4-1; d_gene: .; CDR3aa: CASSPTVVLILYNEQFF; CDR3nt: TGCGCCAGCAGCCCGACAGTAGTGCTAATATTATACAATGAGCAGTTCTTC
abundance: .; j_gene: TRBJ2-1; v_gene: TRBV23-1; d_gene: TRBD1; CDR3aa: CASSQAGGSYNEQFF; CDR3nt: TGCGCCAGCAGTCAGGCAGGGGGCTCCTACAATGAGCAGTTCTTC
abundance: few; j_gene: TRBJ2-1; v_gene: TRBV11-2; d_gene: .; CDR3aa: CASRPNAREQFF; CDR3nt: TGTGCCAGCAGACCCAACGCGAGAGAGCAGTTCTTC
abundance: .; j_gene: TRBJ1-5; v_gene: TRBV25-1; d_gene: TRBD1; CDR3aa: CASSEWGQGADQPQHF; CDR3nt: TGTGCCAGCAGTGAATGGGGGCAGGGGGCTGATCAGCCCCAGCATTTT
abundance: .; j_gene: TRBJ1-5; v_gene: TRBV29-1; d_gene: .; CDR3aa: CSVGGLGIDQPQHF; CDR3nt: TGCAGCGTTGGGGGGCTGGGGATCGATCAGCCCCAGCATTTT
abundance: .; j_gene: TRBJ2-7; v_gene: TRBV25-1; d_gene: .; CDR3aa: CANREELYEQYF; CDR3nt: TGTGCCAACCGGGAAGAATTATACGAGCAGTACTTC